One T cell receptor (beta chain) is described in this entry. The antigen is unknown. This sample was taken from a study of cytomegalovirus exposure and HLA in healthy donors. Overall study context: Assignment to the Caucasian-associated ancestry cluster applied to around 80% of the roughly 420 genotyped donors.

General observations from the study: In a later analysis, common viral pathogens appeared linked to several of the most significant clusters. Among TCR beta chains, those listed as cytomegalovirus-associated numbered under 200.

Healthy people donating bone marrow made up the donors. Researchers ran the PCR with 60 Vbeta and 13 Jbeta primers. The table came from immunoSEQ multiplex PCR; TCRdb's copy has only in-frame clones and leaves some out. The table has approximately 130,000 clones, 75% to 90% seen once. The material sequenced was PBMCs. The TCR sequence derives from a woman between 25 and 40 years old in good health and CMV-seropositive.

The CDR3 spells CASSYPGSPVYTF. CDR3 DNA sequence: TGTGCCAGCAGCTACCCCGGGAGTCCTGTATACACCTTC. The genes are TRBV11-2 and TRBJ1-2; the D is unclear. V was clipped by 4 bases and J by 11 bases, with 17 bases between them. Germline CDR1 reads SGHAT; CDR2 reads FQNNGV. The CDR3 has 13 amino acids.